This TCR beta chain was recorded in a study of shared clonotypes between healthy human individuals. TCRdb keeps only in-frame clones here, not all; method: immunoSEQ multiplex PCR. The sample consists of a few million clones, 85% to 95% of them appearing once. The CDR3 is 15 amino acids. The germline V gene has CDR1 SGHRS and CDR2 YFSETQ. V was cut by 0 bases and J by 0 bases, with 10 bases left in between. This clone was counted once. This sample also contains other DNA sequences that code for the same CDR3. A CD45RA-negative memory subset and a CD45RA+ naive subset were separated from the CD4+ cells.

The source is a man aged 18 to 35 in good health. Some clones in this sample may be carry-over from other donors' samples. This chain joins TRBV5-1 and TRBJ2-7, with a tentative D call TRBD1 (6 bases). Sequencing used naive CD4+ T cells from PBMCs. Subset reported: CD45RA+ positively selected. The CDR3 sequence is CASSLVGASSYEQYF. CDR3 coding DNA: TGCGCCAGCAGCTTGGTGGGGGCGTCCTCCTACGAGCAGTACTTC.